These 14 T cell receptor beta chains came from one sample sequenced in a study of blood T cell repertoires in COVID-19. TCRdb keeps only in-frame clones here, not all; method: immunoSEQ multiplex PCR. The sample holds about 210,000 clones; 90% are singletons and the top ten take 1.2%. Material: PBMCs or T cells enriched from blood (not recorded which). The receptors here all came from a man aged 30-40 years who had recovered from COVID-19.

The J gene is TRBJ1-5, the V gene TRBV19; no clear D gene. The CDR3 covers 14 residues. V gave up 5 bases and J gave up 1 base, with 9 bases separating them. Germline assignment: CDR1 LNHDA and CDR2 SQIVND (reference sequence). For the CDR3, the DNA is TGTGCCAGTAGTGAGGGTCGGAGCAATCAGCCCCAGCATTTT. As protein: CASSEGRSNQPQHF.

The V call is TRBV19, the J call TRBJ2-2; 8 bases agree with TRBD1. Germline trimming cut 1 base from V and 1 base from J; bases unmatched to any gene: 5. In germline, CDR1 is LNHDA, CDR2 SQIVND (reference sequence). This CDR3 comprises 17 residues. CDR3 sequence: CASSIVPGTGNTGELFF. In DNA form, the CDR3 reads TGTGCCAGTAGTATAGTCCCCGGGACAGGGAACACCGGGGAGCTGTTTTTT.

The chain combines TRBV9 with TRBJ1-4, with D tentatively TRBD1 (6 bases). V lost 2 bases to trimming and J lost 5 bases, with 16 bases between them. This CDR3 comprises 16 residues. CDR1 and CDR2 (germline): SGDLS, YYNGEE. In DNA, the CDR3 is TGTGCCAGCAGCGTCGATAGTAGGGGGGGAAATGAAAAACTGTTTTTT. It encodes CASSVDSRGGNEKLFF. Full variable domain (remainder filled in from reference TRBV9 and TRBJ1-4): DSGVTQTPKHLITATGQRVTLRCSPRSGDLSVYWYQQSLDQGLQFLIQYYNGEERAKGNILERFSAQQFPDLHSELNLSSLELGDSALYFCASSVDSRGGNEKLFFGSGTQLSVL.

The V and J genes are TRBV5-5 and TRBJ1-2; perhaps TRBD1 as D (5 bases). Trimming left V 4 bases short and J 0 bases short, with 13 bases between. The CDR3 has 15 residues. CDR1 SGHKS and CDR2 YYEKEE come from the germline V gene (reference sequence). DNA of the CDR3: TGTGCCAGCAGCCCGACAGAGCTAGCTAACTATGGCTACACCTTC. Its protein is CASSPTELANYGYTF.

The CDR3 bases are TGCGCCAGCAGCTTAACGGGACAGGGGAACACCGGGGAGCTGTTTTTT. Protein: CASSLTGQGNTGELFF. The V and J genes are TRBV5-1 and TRBJ2-2; 9 positions agree with TRBD1. The junction had 3 bases not matched to a gene; V was cut back by 2 bases and J by 1 base. In germline, CDR1 is SGHRS, CDR2 YFSETQ. This CDR3 comprises 16 residues.

The V gene is TRBV12-5, the J gene TRBJ2-2, with 8 nucleotides matching TRBD1. Germline V gives CDR1 LGHNT, CDR2 FRNRAP. V shed 0 bases and J 1 base; nucleotides not matched to a gene: 7. There are 18 residues in the CDR3. The CDR3 nucleotides are TGTGCTAGTGGTTTGGTACTAACTGGACAGGGGAACACCGGGGAGCTGTTTTTT. This encodes CASGLVLTGQGNTGELFF.

As to this clone: A read error is possible here, since a much larger clone lies one base away. The chain combines TRBV28 with TRBJ1-5; unclear D gene. This CDR3 contains 14 residues. V gave up 3 bases and J gave up 3 bases, with 9 bases separating them. CDR1 and CDR2 (germline): MDHEN, SYDVKM. As DNA, the CDR3 is TGTGCCAGCAGTTTGAATGGAGACAATCAGCCCCAGCATTTT. Protein: CASSLNGDNQPQHF.

The V call is TRBV7-6, the J call TRBJ2-1; TRBD2 aligns across 8 bases. V shed 0 bases, J shed 8 bases, and the junction held 21 bases outside the gene matches. The germline gives CDR1 SGHVS, CDR2 FNYEAQ. The CDR3 is made up of 20 amino acids. DNA for the CDR3: TGTGCCAGCAGCTTAGCGATCGTGGGGAGCGGGGGCCCCCGAAAGGATGAGCAGTTCTTC. Translation gives CASSLAIVGSGGPRKDEQFF.

The rearrangement links TRBV18 to TRBJ1-1; 9 nucleotides match TRBD1. CDR3 length equals 13 residues. Germline V gives CDR1 KGHSH, CDR2 LQKENI. J was trimmed by 4 bases and V by 3 bases; bases with no gene match: 0. For the CDR3, the DNA is TGTGCCAGCTCACCGGGACAGGGCACTGAAGCTTTCTTT. This codes for CASSPGQGTEAFF.

V usage is TRBV27 and J usage is TRBJ1-2, with 8 bases that match TRBD1. V lost 5 bases and J lost 8; bases outside the gene matches: 7. Germline CDR1 is MNHEY and CDR2 is SMNVEV (reference sequence). CDR3 length: 13 amino acids. CDR3 amino acids: CASSTTGAGGYTF. The CDR3 region has the DNA TGTGCCAGCAGTACGACAGGGGCTGGAGGCTACACCTTC.

The V and J genes are TRBV27 and TRBJ2-7; 11 positions agree with TRBD1. CDR3 length equals 14 residues. In germline, CDR1 is MNHEY, CDR2 SMNVEV (reference sequence). V gave up 5 bases and J gave up 4 bases; unmatched junction bases: 4. Written as DNA, the CDR3 is TGTGCCAGCAGTGCCGGGACAGGGGGGTACGAGCAGTACTTC. This encodes CASSAGTGGYEQYF.

The chain uses TRBV28 and TRBJ2-7; 8 bases agree with TRBD2. This CDR3 comprises 15 residues. CDR1 is MDHEN and CDR2 is SYDVKM in the germline V gene. V lost 6 bases, J lost 0 bases, and 7 bases stayed unmatched. The CDR3 sequence is CASRALAEDSYEQYF. The CDR3 DNA sequence: TGTGCCAGCAGAGCACTAGCGGAAGACTCCTACGAGCAGTACTTC.

The chain links TRBV5-1 to TRBJ1-1; 7 bases agree with TRBD1. The germline gives CDR1 SGHRS, CDR2 YFSETQ. The trim removed 3 bases at V and 1 base at J, leaving 3 bases unmatched. This CDR3 is built from 14 residues. CDR3 loop: CASSSGQQNTEAFF. Here the CDR3 DNA reads TGCGCCAGCAGCTCGGGACAGCAGAACACTGAAGCTTTCTTT.

This clone showed up just a few times. This rearrangement joins TRBV27 to TRBJ1-2; D call uncertain. Looked up from germline, CDR1 is MNHEY and CDR2 is SMNVEV (reference sequence). There are 13 residues in the CDR3. Trimming took 6 bases from V and 0 from J, leaving 8 bases between them. In DNA form, the CDR3 reads TGTGCCAGCAGCCCGGGGTCTAACTATGGCTACACCTTC. Its protein product is CASSPGSNYGYTF.